One and the same sample provided the 31 T cell receptor beta chains below, sequenced in a study of radiation and T cells in renal cell carcinoma (dated by TCRdb to about 2020). The receptor library was made with the immunoSEQ multiplex PCR assay. Entries here come from immuneACCESS through TCRdb and include only in-frame sequences with V and J called. Some clones fail to appear in such tables; in the studies checked, an unresolved V gene covers under half of the shortfall, and the cause of the remainder is unknown. This sample gives fewer than 200,000 clones in total; around 89% of them show up just once. Of the sample, about 11% falls within the top ten clones. Interpreted using the paper, the time point label stands for: blood 4 weeks post-SBRT, at nephrectomy. The sample's treatment or condition label is to be understood as: 15 Gy SBRT to primary tumor, nephrectomy 4 weeks later. Here the sequenced sample was blood, taken from a patient whose treatment included radiotherapy and nephrectomy. Every receptor here comes from a woman aged 50 to 60 with renal cell carcinoma.

The V and J genes are TRBV5-1 and TRBJ2-3; weak D call: TRBD1 (5 bases). Trimming stripped 1 base from V and 3 bases from J, with 9 bases between. The V gene's germline CDR1 is SGHRS and CDR2 YFSETQ. This CDR3 is built from 14 residues. The CDR3 DNA reads as TGCGCCAGCAGCTTGTCAGGGCCAACAGATACGCAGTATTTT. This encodes CASSLSGPTDTQYF.

CDR3 sequence (DNA): TGTGCCAGCAGTGCTGGTAGGGCTAACTATGGCTACACCTTC. It specifies CASSAGRANYGYTF. The chain is built from TRBV2 and TRBJ1-2, with D unresolved. Germline values: CDR1 SNHLY, CDR2 FYNNEI. V gave up 4 bases and J gave up 0 bases, with 9 bases separating them. This CDR3 comprises 14 residues.

The V gene is TRBV5-1, the J gene TRBJ2-5; TRBD1 agrees at 8 bases. This CDR3 comprises 16 residues. J was trimmed by 2 bases and V by 2 bases; bases with no gene match: 8. Germline CDR1 and CDR2: SGHRS and YFSETQ. The CDR3 DNA is TGCGCCAGCAGCTTAGGGGGGACAGGTTCTCAAGAGACCCAGTACTTC. Translated: CASSLGGTGSQETQYF.

The chain links TRBV11-3 to TRBJ2-7; no reliable D call. Trimming left V 5 bases short and J 0 bases short, with 11 bases between. This CDR3 contains 14 residues. Germline V gives CDR1 SGHNT, CDR2 YENEEA. CDR3 sequence reads: CASSRGASSYEQYF. As DNA, the CDR3 is TGTGCCAGCAGCCGAGGAGCCAGCTCCTACGAGCAGTACTTC.

V is TRBV19 and J is TRBJ1-2, with 10 bases identical to TRBD1. Germline lookup yields CDR1 LNHDA and CDR2 SQIVND (reference sequence). This CDR3 region has 15 residues. V was clipped by 3 bases and J by 4 bases; unmatched bases: 5. The CDR3 protein is CASSMGQGYVYGYTF. DNA of the CDR3: TGTGCCAGTAGTATGGGACAGGGGTATGTCTATGGCTACACCTTC.

The chain joins TRBV6-5 to TRBJ2-7; D may correspond to TRBD1 or TRBD2 (5 bases each). V shed 0 bases and J shed 7 bases, with 10 bases lying between them. CDR3 size: 13 residues. Germline V lookup: CDR1 MNHEY, CDR2 SVGAGI. The DNA of the CDR3 is TGTGCCAGCAGTTACTCCGGGACCAGGGAGCAGTACTTC. It specifies CASSYSGTREQYF.

V gene TRBV9 combines with J gene TRBJ1-2; 8 nucleotides align to TRBD1. CDR3 length equals 16 residues. Trimming at V came to 4 bases and at J to 3 bases, leaving 11 bases not matched to a gene. Per germline, CDR1 SGDLS and CDR2 YYNGEE. CDR3 nucleotides: TGTGCCAGCAGCCCCCGGGACAGGAATTTCGACTATGGCTACACCTTC. It specifies CASSPRDRNFDYGYTF.

This clone was seen just once. This chain links TRBV6-5 with TRBJ1-1, with D perhaps TRBD1 (5 bases). The germline V gene encodes CDR1 MNHEY and CDR2 SVGAGI. Trimming took off 6 bases at V and 5 bases at J, with 10 bases between the two ends. The CDR3 contains 12 residues. The CDR3 here is CASRRGVTEAFF. CDR3 nucleotides: TGTGCCAGCAGGAGGGGCGTGACTGAAGCTTTCTTT.

The chain combines TRBV4-1 with TRBJ1-5; D call uncertain. CDR3 size: 16 residues. Germline V gene lookup returns CDR1 MGHRA and CDR2 YSYEKL. Trimming pared 3 bases from V and 4 bases from J, leaving 16 bases between. CDR3 DNA sequence: TGCGCCAGCAGCCAGCCGACCCTAGGCAGTAATCAGCCCCAGCATTTT. Residues: CASSQPTLGSNQPQHF.

This rearrangement joins TRBV18 to TRBJ2-5, with unresolved D. With 6 bases removed from V and 5 bases from J, the gap between germline ends came to 7 bases. From germline, CDR1 is KGHSH and CDR2 LQKENI. This CDR3 region has 11 residues. This CDR3 reads CASSDGETQYF. CDR3 bases: TGTGCCAGCTCGGATGGGGAGACCCAGTACTTC.

The rearrangement uses TRBV19 and TRBJ2-3, with TRBD2 as a possible D gene (6 bases). This CDR3 contains 15 residues. CDR1 and CDR2 from the germline V gene are LNHDA and SQIVND (reference sequence). The V end lost 5 bases, the J end lost 0 bases, and 12 bases lay between the germline ends. CDR3 amino acids: CASSALAGSTDTQYF. DNA of the CDR3: TGTGCCAGTAGTGCGCTGGCGGGGAGCACAGATACGCAGTATTTT.

The chain uses TRBV6-6 and TRBJ1-1; TRBD1 aligns across 7 bases. The CDR3 sequence is 14 residues long. The ends lost 6 bases at V and 4 bases at J; junction bases unmatched: 8. In germline, CDR1 is MNHNY, CDR2 SVGAGI (reference sequence). The CDR3 DNA follows: TGTGCCAGCAGCCTCTCAGGGGGGATCACTGAAGCTTTCTTT. The encoded protein is CASSLSGGITEAFF.

The genes are TRBV6-5 and TRBJ1-5; the D gene is possibly TRBD1 (6 bases). The CDR3 contains 14 residues. Germline assignment: CDR1 MNHEY and CDR2 SVGAGI. The V end was cut by 6 bases, the J end by 8 bases, with 17 bases between. The CDR3 protein is CASSPVGGGEPQHF. CDR3 nucleotide sequence: TGTGCCAGCAGCCCAGTAGGGGGAGGGGAGCCCCAGCATTTT.

The gene calls are TRBV5-4 and TRBJ2-3, with 10 bases lining up with TRBD2. The CDR3 has 15 residues. Germline values: CDR1 SGHNT, CDR2 YYREEE (reference sequence). The J segment lost 2 bases and the V segment lost 2 bases, leaving 2 bases of the junction unmatched. CDR3 loop: CASSFGLADTDTQYF. CDR3 nucleotides: TGTGCCAGCAGCTTCGGACTAGCGGACACAGATACGCAGTATTTT.

The V call is TRBV2, the J call TRBJ1-6; TRBD1 aligns across 10 bases. The CDR3 runs to 18 residues. Germline CDR1 reads SNHLY; CDR2 reads FYNNEI. J lost 2 bases, V lost 10 bases, and 14 bases had no gene match. CDR3 nucleotide sequence: TGTGCCACCACCCGGAGGACAGGGGGTACCACCTATAATTCACCCCTCCACTTT. This translates into CATTRRTGGTTYNSPLHF.

This clone has only one observation. This chain connects TRBV5-6 to TRBJ1-2; D may be TRBD1 (6 bases). The CDR3 is 14 residues long. Trimming took off 1 base at V and 3 bases at J, with 10 bases between the two ends. Germline loops: CDR1 SGHDT, CDR2 YYEEEE. As DNA, the CDR3 is TGTGCCAGCAGCTTGTATGGACAGTACTATGGCTACACCTTC. Translated: CASSLYGQYYGYTF.

This clone was found once. The J gene is TRBJ2-7, the V gene TRBV9, with 8 bases that match TRBD2. With V trimmed by 5 bases and J by 2 bases, 6 bases remained unmatched. The germline gives CDR1 SGDLS, CDR2 YYNGEE. CDR3 length equals 14 residues. This chain's CDR3 is CASSSLAGPYEQYF. Here the CDR3 DNA reads TGTGCCAGCAGTTCTCTAGCGGGCCCCTACGAGCAGTACTTC.

The chain has TRBV5-4 and TRBJ2-3; 10 bases map to TRBD2. This CDR3 is 15 amino acids long. J gave up 3 bases and V 5 bases, and 6 bases lay outside the gene matches. Germline-derived CDR1 and CDR2 are SGHNT and YYREEE (reference sequence). CDR3 sequence reads: CASRGGLAETDTQYF. The CDR3, as DNA: TGTGCCAGCAGGGGCGGACTAGCGGAAACAGATACGCAGTATTTT.

The V and J genes are TRBV6-5 and TRBJ2-1, with a tentative D call TRBD2 (6 bases). Between the trimmed V and J ends, which lost 2 bases and 2 bases, there was a span of 13 bases. The V gene's germline CDR1 is MNHEY and CDR2 SVGAGI. The CDR3 consists of 16 residues. The CDR3 spells CASSYLIGGTYNEQFF. CDR3 in DNA: TGTGCCAGCAGTTACCTGATAGGCGGGACCTACAATGAGCAGTTCTTC.

This chain joins TRBV5-1 and TRBJ2-5; D tentatively fits TRBD1 or TRBD2 (7 bases each). The V end was cut by 1 base, the J end by 1 base, with 14 bases between. CDR3 length: 16 amino acids. CDR1 is SGHRS and CDR2 is YFSETQ in the germline V gene. The CDR3 nucleotides read TGCGCCAGCAGCTTGATGCAGGGGGGGGTCCAAGAGACCCAGTACTTC. It is translated as CASSLMQGGVQETQYF.

The chain couples TRBV5-4 to TRBJ2-6; weak D call: TRBD1 (7 bases). The CDR3 is made up of 18 amino acids. Germline V gene data show CDR1 as SGHNT and CDR2 as YYREEE (reference sequence). Deletions cut 4 bases from V and 3 bases from J, with 20 bases between. The CDR3 coding sequence is TGTGCCAGCAGCGAGGTGGAGGGGGCGTTTTTTGGGGCCAACGTCCTGACTTTC. This encodes CASSEVEGAFFGANVLTF.

The chain uses TRBV29-1 and TRBJ1-2, with 9 bases identical to TRBD1. The CDR3 extends over 15 amino acids. The trim removed 0 bases at V and 7 bases at J, leaving 9 bases unmatched. Germline V gene sequence: CDR1 SQVTM, CDR2 ANQGSEA. The CDR3 protein is CSVEDQWDRASGYTF. In nucleotides, the CDR3 is TGCAGCGTTGAAGATCAATGGGACAGGGCATCTGGCTACACCTTC.

This sequence joins TRBV5-1 and TRBJ2-2, with D maybe TRBD2 (5 bases). Germline CDR1 SGHRS, CDR2 YFSETQ. The V gene lost 0 bases and the J gene lost 1 base, with 10 bases spanning the gap. CDR3 size: 16 residues. CDR3 in DNA: TGCGCCAGCAGCTTGGAAGGACTGGTGAACACCGGGGAGCTGTTTTTT. Translated: CASSLEGLVNTGELFF.

The gene calls are TRBV5-1 and TRBJ2-1; D unclear. The CDR3 runs to 11 residues. V lost 1 base and J 6 bases, leaving 2 bases between the germline ends. In germline, CDR1 is SGHRS, CDR2 YFSETQ. The CDR3 DNA sequence: TGCGCCAGCAGCTTGTTCAATGAGCAGTTCTTC. The encoded protein is CASSLFNEQFF.

The genes are TRBV19 and TRBJ2-5; D gene ambiguous. The CDR3 contains 14 residues. Germline CDR1 reads LNHDA; CDR2 reads SQIVND (reference sequence). V lost 5 bases and J 5 bases, leaving 15 bases between the germline ends. This chain's CDR3 is CASSLRARLETQYF. The CDR3 nucleotides read TGTGCCAGTAGTCTCCGAGCGCGTTTGGAGACCCAGTACTTC.

The chain joins TRBV14 to TRBJ2-3; no definite D call. Trimming pared 0 bases from V and 4 bases from J, leaving 5 bases between. The V gene's germline CDR1 is SGHDN and CDR2 FVKESK. The CDR3 loop spans 13 amino acids. CDR3 protein: CASSQDGADTQYF. The CDR3 DNA follows: TGTGCCAGCAGCCAAGATGGGGCAGATACGCAGTATTTT.

The CDR3 DNA is TGTGCCAGCAGCTTGAGGGTAAGGACTAGCCACAATGAGCAGTTCTTC. It is translated as CASSLRVRTSHNEQFF. The chain couples TRBV5-6 to TRBJ2-1, with 8 bases fitting TRBD2. V shed 1 base and J 5 bases; nucleotides not matched to a gene: 8. The CDR3 is 16 residues long. CDR1 SGHDT and CDR2 YYEEEE come from the germline V gene.

This chain connects TRBV9 to TRBJ1-1, with a possible D match to TRBD1 (6 bases). Germline V gives CDR1 SGDLS, CDR2 YYNGEE. The V and J ends lost 5 bases and 8 bases respectively, with 10 bases between them. The CDR3 is made up of 11 amino acids. CDR3 amino acids: CASSGGPEAFF. The CDR3 coding sequence is TGTGCCAGCAGTGGGGGCCCGGAAGCTTTCTTT. Full variable domain (remainder filled in from reference TRBV9 and TRBJ1-1): DSGVTQTPKHLITATGQRVTLRCSPRSGDLSVYWYQQSLDQGLQFLIQYYNGEERAKGNILERFSAQQFPDLHSELNLSSLELGDSALYFCASSGGPEAFFGQGTRLTVV.

The genes are TRBV5-4 and TRBJ2-2, with 11 bases aligning to TRBD2. Trimming cost V 3 bases and J 5 bases; bases outside gene matches: 6. Per the germline V gene, CDR1 is SGHNT and CDR2 is YYREEE (reference sequence). The CDR3 runs to 16 residues. The CDR3 here is CASSSRLAGRTGELFF. The CDR3, as DNA: TGTGCCAGCAGCTCACGACTAGCGGGGCGGACCGGGGAGCTGTTTTTT.

Worth noting for this clone: In the same sample, other DNA sequences code for this CDR3. The rearrangement links TRBV6-6 to TRBJ1-4; the D is unclear. The CDR3 extends over 12 amino acids. Looked up from germline, CDR1 is MNHNY and CDR2 is SVGAGI (reference sequence). Trimming pared 0 bases from V and 8 bases from J, leaving 4 bases between. CDR3 coding DNA: TGTGCCAGCAGTTACTCATCAGAAAAACTGTTTTTT. It is translated as CASSYSSEKLFF.

The chain employs TRBV2 and TRBJ1-2; 7 nucleotides align to TRBD1. V trimming: 5 bases; J trimming: 8 bases; junction bases outside the gene matches: 8. The CDR3 length is 13 residues. Germline CDR1 SNHLY, CDR2 FYNNEI. The DNA of the CDR3 is TGTGCCAGCAGTCCCGGGACAGCCGCCGGCTACACCTTC. Its translation is CASSPGTAAGYTF.